The 23 T cell receptor beta chains below all came from one sample that was sequenced in a study of T-cell memory formation after mild COVID-19. TCRdb independently ran MiXCR on the 5' RACE reads; one entry per CDR3 protein. The profile shows roughly 510,000 distinct CDR3 sequences, approximately 15% of them singletons. The specimen was PBMCs or a T cell subset sorted from them (not recorded which). All receptors come from an adult woman who had mild COVID-19 (a few samples of this study predate the infection). Cell type and time point are not known.

In this sample, this clonotype turned up many times. The genes are TRBV27 and TRBJ2-1, with 8 bases lining up with TRBD2. The germline CDR1 and CDR2 sequences are MNHEY and SMNVEV (reference sequence). The CDR3 loop spans 15 amino acids. Trimming took 6 bases from V and 8 from J; bases not matched to a gene: 12. CDR3 residues: CASSSGTRILDEQFF. The CDR3, as DNA: TGTGCCAGCAGCTCCGGGACTAGAATTTTGGATGAGCAGTTCTTC.

This clonotype was seen more than once but under ten times. The rearrangement joins TRBV6-6 to TRBJ2-3; no clear D gene. Germline CDR1 and CDR2: MNHNY and SVGAGI (reference sequence). Trimming pared 0 bases from V and 0 bases from J, leaving 4 bases between. The CDR3 runs 14 residues. This chain's CDR3 is CASSYSASTDTQYF. For the CDR3, the DNA is TGTGCCAGCAGTTACTCGGCTAGCACAGATACGCAGTATTTT.

The rearrangement joins TRBV5-4 to TRBJ1-1, with D possibly being TRBD1 (5 bases). This CDR3 comprises 13 residues. From germline, CDR1 is SGHNT and CDR2 YYREEE (reference sequence). The V and J ends lost 4 bases and 1 base respectively, with 8 bases between them. The CDR3 DNA is TGTGCCAGCAGCACGGACAAGAACACTGAAGCTTTCTTT. This gives the protein CASSTDKNTEAFF.

The chain recombines TRBV5-4 with TRBJ2-1; 9 nucleotides align to TRBD2. There are 16 residues in the CDR3. Germline CDR1 SGHNT, CDR2 YYREEE (reference sequence). J lost 6 bases, V lost 3 bases, and 10 bases had no gene match. The CDR3 DNA follows: TGTGCCAGCAGCTCCCCCCAGGCGGGAGGGTCCAATGAGCAGTTCTTC. Its protein is CASSSPQAGGSNEQFF.

This clonotype has just a few counts. The CDR3 sequence: CASSPPLKSSYNEQFF. The CDR3 DNA is TGTGCCAGCAGCCCTCCCCTCAAGAGCTCCTACAATGAGCAGTTCTTC. The chain carries TRBV3-1 and TRBJ2-1; D unresolved. The CDR3 sequence is 16 residues long. CDR1 and CDR2 (germline): LGHDT, YNNKEL (reference sequence). V was trimmed by 4 bases and J by 0 bases, leaving 13 bases between them.

The J gene is TRBJ2-5, the V gene TRBV5-1; weak D call: TRBD1 (6 bases). CDR3 length: 15 residues. Germline assignment: CDR1 SGHRS and CDR2 YFSETQ. The V end was cut by 3 bases, the J end by 1 base, with 13 bases between. CDR3 in DNA: TGCGCCAGCAGCTATAGCCTGGGGGCCCAAGAGACCCAGTACTTC. It translates to CASSYSLGAQETQYF.

Many counts were recorded for this clonotype. This chain uses TRBV18 with TRBJ1-1; 7 bases are shared with TRBD1. The CDR3 consists of 14 residues. The V segment lost 5 bases and the J segment 0 bases; nucleotides outside the gene matches: 3. The V gene's germline CDR1 is KGHSH and CDR2 LQKENI. CDR3 in DNA: TGTGCCAGCTCAAGGGACAGACTGAACACTGAAGCTTTCTTT. Its protein is CASSRDRLNTEAFF.

There are a few counts of this clonotype. The genes are TRBV10-3 and TRBJ2-3; D perhaps matches TRBD2 (6 bases). Germline V gene sequence: CDR1 ENHRY, CDR2 SYGVKD. Trimming left V 0 bases short and J 2 bases short, with 30 bases between. The length of the CDR3 is 22 residues. DNA of the CDR3: TGTGCCATCAGTGAGTCGGAACGGGGGTTCGAGAGGGTCCATGGGCCCACAGATACGCAGTATTTT. Protein: CAISESERGFERVHGPTDTQYF.

The chain is built from TRBV18 and TRBJ2-7; a weak D match, TRBD2 (5 bases). Germline loops: CDR1 KGHSH, CDR2 LQKENI. This CDR3 comprises 14 residues. V lost 3 bases to trimming and J lost 2 bases, with 11 bases between them. CDR3 nucleotides: TGTGCCAGCTCACCCTTGCGGGTCACCTACGAGCAGTACTTC. It is translated as CASSPLRVTYEQYF.

The chain recombines TRBV15 with TRBJ1-2, with 9 nucleotides matching TRBD1. This CDR3 spans 14 amino acids. With V trimmed by 5 bases and J by 12 bases, 13 bases remained unmatched. Germline V gives CDR1 LNHNV, CDR2 YYDKDF (reference sequence). The CDR3 DNA reads TGTGCCACCAGCTTTTACAGAGGGACAGGGTTTCACACCTTC. It translates to CATSFYRGTGFHTF.

This chain connects TRBV20-1 to TRBJ2-1; 10 bases map to TRBD2. Germline CDR1 reads DFQATT; CDR2 reads SNEGSKA (reference sequence). V was clipped by 6 bases and J by 2 bases; unmatched bases: 7. The CDR3 runs 15 residues. The CDR3: CSAPTSGLAYNEQFF. The CDR3 coding sequence is TGCAGTGCGCCGACTAGCGGGTTAGCCTACAATGAGCAGTTCTTC.

The table lists this clonotype with many counts. This chain connects TRBV7-2 to TRBJ1-5, with 8 bases that match TRBD1. Germline CDR1 SGHTA, CDR2 FQGNSA. CDR3 length: 14 amino acids. Trimming took 3 bases from V and 4 from J; bases not matched to a gene: 2. CDR3 sequence reads: CASSLGQANQPQHF. Written as DNA, the CDR3 is TGTGCCAGCAGCTTGGGACAGGCAAATCAGCCCCAGCATTTT.

In this sample, this clonotype turned up a few times. V usage is TRBV6-2 or TRBV6-3 and J usage is TRBJ1-1; possible D gene TRBD1, 6 bases. With 6 bases removed from V and 5 bases from J, the gap between germline ends came to 16 bases. CDR1 is MNHEY and CDR2 is SVGEGT in the germline V gene. The CDR3 is 14 residues long. Here the CDR3 DNA reads TGTGCCAGCAGACCCACAGGGTGGAATACTGAAGCTTTCTTT. It yields the protein CASRPTGWNTEAFF.

J is TRBJ2-7 and V is TRBV6-1, with 7 bases matching TRBD2. Germline values: CDR1 MNHNS, CDR2 SASEGT. The CDR3 runs to 15 residues. V lost 6 bases and J lost 0; bases outside the gene matches: 8. In nucleotides, the CDR3 is TGTGCCAGCAGAACCGGGACTACAAGCTCCTACGAGCAGTACTTC. Translation: CASRTGTTSSYEQYF.

This clonotype was seen more than once but under ten times. The V gene is TRBV7-9, the J gene TRBJ1-2; TRBD1 might be the D (5 bases). Germline loops: CDR1 SEHNR, CDR2 FQNEAQ (reference sequence). V was clipped by 5 bases and J by 9 bases, with 22 bases between them. The CDR3 runs to 15 residues. The CDR3 loop is CASSASWTSGTSYTF. CDR3 nucleotides: TGTGCCAGCAGCGCCTCATGGACCAGTGGGACTAGCTACACCTTC.

V and J are TRBV5-1 and TRBJ1-1; TRBD1 is a possible D gene (6 bases). V shed 2 bases and J shed 5 bases, with 16 bases lying between them. The V gene's germline CDR1 is SGHRS and CDR2 YFSETQ. This CDR3 spans 15 amino acids. The CDR3 sequence: CASSLSGAEGTEAFF. The CDR3 nucleotides are TGCGCCAGCAGCTTATCAGGGGCGGAAGGTACTGAAGCTTTCTTT. The complete variable domain, with remaining parts taken from reference TRBV5-1 and TRBJ1-1, reads KAGVTQTPRYLIKTRGQQVTLSCSPISGHRSVSWYQQTPGQGLQFLFEYFSETQRNKGNFPGRFSGRQFSNSRSEMNVSTLELGDSALYLCASSLSGAEGTEAFFGQGTRLTVV.

This clonotype has at least ten counts. The chain couples TRBV7-2 to TRBJ2-7; 9 positions agree with TRBD2. Germline lookup yields CDR1 SGHTA and CDR2 FQGNSA. The CDR3 has 15 amino acids. Trimming took 5 bases from V and 0 from J; bases not matched to a gene: 5. DNA of the CDR3: TGTGCCAGCAGCCCGGCGGGAGGGTCCTCCTACGAGCAGTACTTC. Its translation is CASSPAGGSSYEQYF.

The rearrangement uses TRBV7-6 and TRBJ1-3; D perhaps matches TRBD1 (6 bases). The V gene lost 5 bases and the J gene lost 0 bases, with 8 bases spanning the gap. This CDR3 region has 14 residues. Germline assignment: CDR1 SGHVS and CDR2 FNYEAQ. CDR3 DNA sequence: TGTGCCAGCAGCCAGGGGAACTCTGGAAACACCATATATTTT. Amino acids: CASSQGNSGNTIYF.

This clonotype was counted a few times. The gene calls are TRBV6-6 and TRBJ1-4, with D possibly TRBD1 on 5 matching bases. Germline assignment: CDR1 MNHNY and CDR2 SVGAGI (reference sequence). V gave up 6 bases and J gave up 2 bases, with 13 bases separating them. The CDR3 has 15 residues. CDR3 nucleotides: TGTGCCAGCAGCCCTCAGGGAGCTACTAATGAAAAACTGTTTTTT. It is translated as CASSPQGATNEKLFF.

This clonotype was seen a few times. V is TRBV6-4 and J is TRBJ2-4; maybe TRBD1 (8 bases). The V gene's germline CDR1 is MRHNA and CDR2 SNTAGT. V lost 10 bases and J lost 7, with 17 bases in between. The CDR3 sequence is 13 residues long. The CDR3 here is CATTDRGGNIQYF. CDR3 in DNA: TGTGCCACTACAGACAGGGGAGGGAACATTCAGTACTTC.

The rearrangement uses TRBV7-3 and TRBJ2-5, with 7 bases identical to TRBD1. This CDR3 is built from 14 residues. The V and J ends lost 0 bases and 4 bases, in that order; junction bases with no gene match: 2. CDR1 and CDR2 from the germline V gene are SGHTA and FQGTGA. CDR3 DNA sequence: TGTGCCAGCAGCTTAACAGGGGGCGCAGAGACCCAGTACTTC. Residues: CASSLTGGAETQYF.

The CDR3 sequence: CASSPGQGFFDYGYTF. CDR3 DNA sequence: TGTGCCAGCAGCCCGGGACAGGGGTTTTTCGACTATGGCTACACCTTC. V usage is TRBV3-1 and J usage is TRBJ1-2; 10 positions agree with TRBD1. There are 16 residues in the CDR3. The V and J ends lost 4 bases and 3 bases, in that order; junction bases with no gene match: 8. Germline V gene lookup returns CDR1 LGHDT and CDR2 YNNKEL (reference sequence).

There are a few counts of this clonotype. The rearrangement uses TRBV7-3 and TRBJ2-3; 7 bases map to TRBD1. The CDR3 sequence is 15 residues long. Germline assignment: CDR1 SGHTA and CDR2 FQGTGA. With V trimmed by 5 bases and J by 1 base, 6 bases remained unmatched. The CDR3 nucleotides are TGTGCCAGCAGCGCACAGGGGTTAGGCACAGATACGCAGTATTTT. Its translation is CASSAQGLGTDTQYF.